Sequencing of this T cell receptor beta chain was carried out in a study of Ad26.COV2.S vaccination and SARS-CoV-2 variants. Study-level results: Once vaccination had occurred, spike-specific CD8+ and CD4+ T cell responses reportedly showed substantial breadth. With respect to non-spike TCR breadth, vaccine and placebo recipients were similar.

Regarding treatment: about 20 received Ad26.COV2.S at low or high dose, single or two shots; about five received placebo; per-sample allocation not given. The samples date from day 63 after the first vaccine or placebo injection. What was given as vaccine was an Ad26 vector encoding Wuhan-strain SARS-CoV-2 spike. Notes on this clone: Its antigen is not identified.

The CDR3 loop spans 15 amino acids. Germline trimming cut 0 bases from V and 8 bases from J; bases unmatched to any gene: 8. The germline gives CDR1 MNHEY, CDR2 SMNVEV (reference sequence). Here immunoSEQ multiplex PCR was the method, and the copy in TCRdb shows in-frame clones only, minus some. The table has over 400,000 clones, about 90% seen once; the top ten hold about 1.7%. The source was peripheral blood, collected in a trial of Ad26.COV2.S vaccine versus placebo. This clonotype was obtained from a person aged 18-65 years who received the Ad26.COV2.S COVID-19 vaccine or a placebo. The genes are TRBV27 and TRBJ1-2; 8 bases map to TRBD1. The CDR3 sequence: CASSLSPQGAKGYTF. CDR3 DNA sequence: TGTGCCAGCAGTTTATCGCCTCAGGGGGCGAAAGGCTACACCTTC.